The 11 T cell receptor beta chains presented below share a single source sample, sequenced in a study of shared clonotypes between healthy human individuals (dated by TCRdb to the early 2020s). The library was produced with the immunoSEQ multiplex PCR assay. TCRdb stores this immuneACCESS table with in-frame sequences only. Part of the clones is absent; in the studies checked, under half of the shortfall reflects unresolved V genes, and no reason is known for the rest. The sample records 2 million to 2.5 million clones, approximately 94% of which are singletons. Together, the top ten hold roughly 0.13% of the sample. The specimen sequenced was naive CD4+ T cells sorted from blood. The cell subset or site label corresponds to: CD45RA+ positively selected. The receptor source for this set is a man between 18 and 35 years old in good health.

This chain joins TRBV18 and TRBJ2-2, with 10 bases identical to TRBD2. Per the germline V gene, CDR1 is KGHSH and CDR2 is LQKENI. The CDR3 totals 13 residues. V gave up 4 bases and J gave up 15 bases; unmatched junction bases: 8. CDR3 in DNA: TGTGCCAGCTCACAAGAGCGCGGGACTAGCGTGTTTTTT. Translated, it gives CASSQERGTSVFF.

In this sample, this clone turned up once. The gene calls are TRBV19 and TRBJ1-2, with D hard to call. CDR1 is LNHDA, CDR2 SQIVND, per germline (reference sequence). This CDR3 comprises 11 residues. Trimming removed 9 bases from V and 3 bases from J, with 8 bases in between. This chain's CDR3 is CASEAYYGYTF. CDR3 bases: TGTGCCAGCGAGGCTTACTATGGCTACACCTTC.

The chain joins TRBV7-9 to TRBJ2-5; no reliable D call. Germline lookup yields CDR1 SEHNR and CDR2 FQNEAQ (reference sequence). With 1 base removed from V and 4 bases from J, the gap between germline ends came to 7 bases. This CDR3 is 13 amino acids long. In nucleotides, the CDR3 is TGTGCCAGCAGCTTAGACCGCCGAGAGACCCAGTACTTC. Translating gives CASSLDRRETQYF.

The chain links TRBV7-9 to TRBJ2-2; D is undetermined. The germline V gene encodes CDR1 SEHNR and CDR2 FQNEAQ (reference sequence). The V gene lost 2 bases and the J gene lost 1 base, with 8 bases spanning the gap. CDR3 size: 15 residues. CDR3 bases: TGTGCCAGCAGCTTATACCGACAGAACACCGGGGAGCTGTTTTTT. As protein: CASSLYRQNTGELFF. The variable domain in full, with the rest retrieved from reference TRBV7-9 and TRBJ2-2, is DTGVSQNPRHKITKRGQNVTFRCDPISEHNRLYWYRQTLGQGPEFLTYFQNEAQLEKSRLLSDRFSAERPKGSFSTLEIQRTEQGDSAMYLCASSLYRQNTGELFFGEGSRLTVL.

This chain uses TRBV28 with TRBJ1-3; possible D gene TRBD1, 6 bases. This CDR3 has 10 residues. Germline values: CDR1 MDHEN, CDR2 SYDVKM. Trimming took off 8 bases at V and 16 bases at J, with 15 bases between the two ends. The CDR3 spells CASGTGFFYF. The CDR3 bases are TGTGCCAGCGGAACAGGGTTCTTTTATTTT.

The rearrangement uses TRBV5-4 and TRBJ2-6, with D tentatively TRBD2 (6 bases). The CDR3 is made up of 17 amino acids. The V end was cut by 4 bases, the J end by 2 bases, with 16 bases between. Germline V gene data show CDR1 as SGHNT and CDR2 as YYREEE (reference sequence). For the CDR3, the DNA is TGTGCCAGCAGCGGGCCTTGGGAGGTTCCTGGGGCCAACGTCCTGACTTTC. It encodes CASSGPWEVPGANVLTF.

The genes are TRBV6-6 and TRBJ2-5; 10 positions match TRBD2. The CDR3 length is 16 residues. With V trimmed by 4 bases and J by 2 bases, 7 bases remained unmatched. In germline, CDR1 is MNHNY, CDR2 SVGAGI (reference sequence). This chain's CDR3 is CASSFQTSGSQETQYF. The DNA for the CDR3 is TGTGCCAGCAGTTTCCAGACTAGCGGGTCTCAAGAGACCCAGTACTTC.

This chain connects TRBV6-1 to TRBJ1-1; unclear D gene. Trimming left V 4 bases short and J 0 bases short, with 9 bases between. The CDR3 length is 14 residues. CDR1 and CDR2 (germline): MNHNS, SASEGT. The CDR3 DNA is TGTGCCAGCAGTGTTGGGATCATGAACACTGAAGCTTTCTTT. Translating it yields CASSVGIMNTEAFF.

The chain carries TRBV19 and TRBJ1-5, with D possibly matching TRBD1 (5 bases). Trimming removed 7 bases at V and 2 bases at J, with 9 bases between. Looked up from germline, CDR1 is LNHDA and CDR2 is SQIVND (reference sequence). This CDR3 has 13 amino acids. The CDR3 spells CASNTRGNQPQHF. In DNA form, the CDR3 reads TGTGCCAGTAACACCAGGGGCAATCAGCCCCAGCATTTT.

The chain is built from TRBV6-1 and TRBJ2-7; D might be TRBD2 (6 bases). Deletions cut 2 bases from V and 8 bases from J, with 13 bases between. The CDR3 has 13 residues. CDR1 and CDR2 (germline): MNHNS, SASEGT. The DNA for the CDR3 is TGTGCCAGCAGTGAAATGAGTGGAGGGAAGCAGTACTTC. It encodes CASSEMSGGKQYF.

The rearrangement links TRBV9 to TRBJ2-3, with D unclear. The length of the CDR3 is 16 residues. V was cut by 2 bases and J by 0 bases, with 13 bases left in between. CDR1 and CDR2 from the germline V gene are SGDLS and YYNGEE. In nucleotides, the CDR3 is TGTGCCAGCAGCGTCAGACCGGGCGGTAGCACAGATACGCAGTATTTT. It is translated as CASSVRPGGSTDTQYF.